Below, 9 T cell receptor beta chains from the same sample are listed, as sequenced in a study of T cells in Graves' hyperthyroidism and ophthalmopathy. The CDR3 regions of TCR beta were amplified from RNA transcripts. The HTBI primer set drove a first-round RT-PCR of the TCR CDR3. MiXCR, applied by TCRdb to the multiplex PCR reads, yields one record per CDR3 protein. In the table there are under 350,000 distinct CDR3 sequences, 10% to 15% of which are singletons. What was sequenced was blood. These receptors were taken from a woman aged 25 to 39 with Graves' hyperthyroidism that later progressed to Graves' ophthalmopathy.

This clonotype has only a few counts. A much bigger clone sits one base away, suggesting this may be a read error. This chain joins TRBV4-1 and TRBJ2-5; 9 nucleotides match TRBD2. Losses at the gene ends were 4 bases for V and 0 bases for J; bases not matched to a gene: 9. The CDR3 runs to 17 residues. The V gene's germline CDR1 is MGHRA and CDR2 YSYEKL. For the CDR3, the DNA is TGCGCCAGCAGCCTAGGGGAGACTAGCGGTTACCAAGAGACCCAGTACTTC. As protein: CASSLGETSGYQETQYF.

This clonotype was recorded at least ten times. The V call is TRBV11-2, the J call TRBJ2-1; D is unclear. The CDR3 sequence is 13 residues long. The V end was cut by 1 base, the J end by 8 bases, with 9 bases between. The germline gives CDR1 SGHAT, CDR2 FQNNGV. The CDR3 DNA is TGTGCCAGCAGCTTAGTAACCTGGGATGAGCAGTTCTTC. Translation: CASSLVTWDEQFF.

This clonotype was recorded many times. The rearrangement joins TRBV5-6 to TRBJ2-7; D gene ambiguous. Trimming took 4 bases from V and 3 from J, leaving 5 bases between them. The CDR3 loop spans 11 amino acids. Germline CDR1 is SGHDT and CDR2 is YYEEEE. The CDR3: CASSGDYEQYF. The DNA of the CDR3 is TGTGCCAGCAGCGGTGACTACGAGCAGTACTTC.

This clonotype was counted many times. V usage is TRBV28 and J usage is TRBJ2-4; possibly TRBD2 for D (6 bases). V was trimmed by 3 bases and J by 0 bases, leaving 15 bases between them. The length of the CDR3 is 17 residues. Per the germline V gene, CDR1 is MDHEN and CDR2 is SYDVKM. The CDR3 bases are TGTGCCAGCAGTTTTTTAGGAGGGGTAATAGCCAAAAACATTCAGTACTTC. Its protein is CASSFLGGVIAKNIQYF.

This clonotype was observed a few times. The chain uses TRBV6-5 and TRBJ1-3, with D perhaps TRBD1 (6 bases). Germline assignment: CDR1 MNHEY and CDR2 SVGAGI. Trimming left V 2 bases short and J 4 bases short, with 9 bases between. This CDR3 spans 14 amino acids. CDR3 bases: TGTGCCAGCAGTTACGGGGGGACAGGAAACACCATATATTTT. Translating gives CASSYGGTGNTIYF.

This clonotype has a count of ten or more. This chain uses TRBV20-1 with TRBJ2-1; 9 bases map to TRBD2. This CDR3 has 17 residues. Germline assignment: CDR1 DFQATT and CDR2 SNEGSKA (reference sequence). V lost 0 bases, J lost 4 bases, and 10 bases stayed unmatched. The CDR3 DNA sequence: TGCAGTGCTAGAGATCCCGTAAGCGGGAGGTCATACAATGAGCAGTTCTTC. Its translation: CSARDPVSGRSYNEQFF.

In its sample, this clonotype was seen a few times. Compared with germline, one end of the junction differs, possibly owing to a read error. This chain links TRBV15 with TRBJ2-5; 9 bases are shared with TRBD2. This CDR3 region has 13 residues. Germline V gene data show CDR1 as LNHNV and CDR2 as YYDKDF (reference sequence). The CDR3 coding sequence is TGTGCCACCAGCAGAGATCGTCACCTAGCGGGACACTTC. Translation: CATSRDRHLAGHF.

This clonotype was seen at least ten times. The chain combines TRBV29-1 with TRBJ2-7, with D unclear. The CDR3 totals 14 residues. Trimming stripped 2 bases from V and 0 bases from J, with 11 bases between. Germline V lookup: CDR1 SQVTM, CDR2 ANQGSEA. CDR3 protein: CSVESAGSSYEQYF. The CDR3 nucleotides read TGCAGCGTTGAATCGGCTGGATCCTCCTACGAGCAGTACTTC.

This clonotype was recorded many times. The J gene is TRBJ2-1, the V gene TRBV20-1, with D perhaps assigned TRBD1 or TRBD2 (5 bases each). The CDR3 consists of 18 residues. Germline V CDR1 and CDR2: DFQATT, SNEGSKA (reference sequence). Between the trimmed V and J ends, which lost 1 base and 4 bases, there was a span of 23 bases. The CDR3 DNA is TGCAGTGCTAGAGCTCGGGGCTCAGTCGAGCGCCATTACAATGAGCAGTTCTTC. This sequence encodes CSARARGSVERHYNEQFF.